One sample yielded the 15 T cell receptor beta chains listed below, sequenced in a study of blood T cell repertoires in COVID-19. Measured with immunoSEQ multiplex PCR; TCRdb has only the in-frame clones, and not every one. The repertoire holds 470,000 or so clones, approximately 85% seen once, with approximately 2.9% in the top ten. The sequencing input was peripheral blood. The receptors come from a human donor in a cohort sampled during active COVID-19.

V usage is TRBV28 and J usage is TRBJ1-4; D remains ambiguous. This CDR3 contains 12 residues. Germline CDR1 MDHEN, CDR2 SYDVKM. The V end lost 5 bases, the J end lost 6 bases, and 7 bases lay between the germline ends. This CDR3 is CASSLPHEKLFF. The CDR3 DNA sequence: TGTGCCAGCAGTCTCCCCCATGAAAAACTGTTTTTT.

CDR3 nucleotides: TGTGCCAGCAGCGCTAGCGGGGGGGATATCGGCCAGTACTTC. The encoded protein is CASSASGGDIGQYF. The rearrangement links TRBV11-2 to TRBJ2-5; 12 bases align to TRBD2. The CDR3 is made up of 14 amino acids. V lost 5 bases, J lost 10 bases, and 8 bases stayed unmatched. Germline lookup yields CDR1 SGHAT and CDR2 FQNNGV.

The CDR3 region has the DNA TGCAGCGTTGAAGGGACTAGGGACCAAGAGACCCAGTACTTC. Translating gives CSVEGTRDQETQYF. The chain couples TRBV29-1 to TRBJ2-5; 7 bases align to TRBD2. This CDR3 contains 14 residues. The germline V gene has CDR1 SQVTM and CDR2 ANQGSEA. V was pared by 1 base and J by 0 bases, with 2 bases of the junction left unmatched.

The chain employs TRBV11-2 and TRBJ2-3; D possibly corresponds to TRBD2 (6 bases). V lost 5 bases to trimming and J lost 3 bases, with 12 bases between them. CDR1 and CDR2 from the germline V gene are SGHAT and FQNNGV. The CDR3 totals 14 residues. The CDR3, as DNA: TGTGCCAGCAGCGCCGGGGGTAGAACAGATACGCAGTATTTT. Its protein product is CASSAGGRTDTQYF.

The table lists this clone with a count of one. The chain has TRBV7-2 and TRBJ2-3; D uncertain. Trimming stripped 8 bases from V and 0 bases from J, with 12 bases between. Germline V gene lookup returns CDR1 SGHTA and CDR2 FQGNSA. The CDR3 covers 14 residues. CDR3 amino acids: CASARDTSTDTQYF. The CDR3 region has the DNA TGTGCCAGCGCTAGAGATACTAGCACAGATACGCAGTATTTT.

This clone appeared a few times. This chain joins TRBV11-3 and TRBJ2-2; 13 bases align to TRBD2. This CDR3 is built from 20 residues. V lost 0 bases and J lost 2; bases outside the gene matches: 9. In germline, CDR1 is SGHNT, CDR2 YENEEA. CDR3 DNA: TGTGCCAGCAGCTTAGATTTTTTCGGACTAGCGGGAGAAAACACCGGGGAGCTGTTTTTT. Protein sequence: CASSLDFFGLAGENTGELFF.

The rearrangement links TRBV28 to TRBJ2-7; D uncertain. There are 13 residues in the CDR3. Trimming shortened V by 8 bases and J by 2 bases, and 13 bases separated the two germline ends. CDR1 is MDHEN and CDR2 is SYDVKM in the germline V gene. CDR3 bases: TGTGCCAGCCGCCGCGGCGGCGCCTACGAGCAGTACTTC. It specifies CASRRGGAYEQYF. Full variable domain (remainder filled in from reference TRBV28 and TRBJ2-7): DVKVTQSSRYLVKRTGEKVFLECVQDMDHENMFWYRQDPGLGLRLIYFSYDVKMKEKGDIPEGYSVSREKKERFSLILESASTNQTSMYLCASRRGGAYEQYFGPGTRLTVT.

The rearrangement links TRBV6-5 to TRBJ1-3, with a possible D match to TRBD1 (6 bases). The germline CDR1 and CDR2 sequences are MNHEY and SVGAGI. There are 15 residues in the CDR3. V was trimmed by 2 bases and J by 2 bases, leaving 10 bases between them. CDR3 amino acids: CASSYKGDPGNTIYF. CDR3 DNA: TGTGCCAGCAGTTACAAGGGGGATCCTGGAAACACCATATATTTT.

The chain links TRBV10-1 to TRBJ1-1, with 9 bases that match TRBD1. The CDR3 covers 13 residues. The V segment lost 8 bases and the J segment 3 bases; nucleotides outside the gene matches: 4. Germline CDR1 is WNHNN and CDR2 is SYGVQD (reference sequence). In DNA form, the CDR3 reads TGCGCCAGCGAGTGGACAGGGGACACTGAAGCTTTCTTT. Translation: CASEWTGDTEAFF.

The chain recombines TRBV2 with TRBJ1-1, with TRBD1 matching over 9 bases. Germline V gives CDR1 SNHLY, CDR2 FYNNEI. Trimming removed 6 bases from V and 11 bases from J; junction bases left unmatched: 7. The CDR3 length is 12 residues. The CDR3 region has the DNA TGTGCCAGCAGAGAACAGGGGGCGCAGGCTTTCTTT. It yields the protein CASREQGAQAFF.

V and J are TRBV2 and TRBJ1-1; D may be TRBD1 (5 bases). Germline lookup yields CDR1 SNHLY and CDR2 FYNNEI. The V gene lost 8 bases and the J gene lost 6 bases, with 16 bases spanning the gap. The CDR3 is 13 residues long. The CDR3 here is CASDSGGLSEAFF. In nucleotides, the CDR3 is TGTGCCAGCGATTCGGGGGGTTTGTCTGAAGCTTTCTTT.

This clone was counted a few times. Other nucleotide sequences from this sample produce the same CDR3. The chain combines TRBV6-5 with TRBJ2-7, with TRBD2 as a possible D gene (5 bases). This CDR3 is 12 amino acids long. CDR1 MNHEY and CDR2 SVGAGI come from the germline V gene. With 6 bases removed from V and 2 bases from J, the gap between germline ends came to 8 bases. The CDR3 nucleotides read TGTGCCAGCAGCTCCGGGACCTACGAGCAGTACTTC. It translates to CASSSGTYEQYF.

As DNA, the CDR3 is TGCGCCAGCAGCCCTCTCGGGTTTCAGGGTACAATGAACACTGAAGCTTTCTTT. It encodes CASSPLGFQGTMNTEAFF. The rearrangement links TRBV4-1 to TRBJ1-1, with D possibly TRBD1 on 5 matching bases. The ends were cut back, 4 bases at V and 0 bases at J, with 21 bases in the middle. Germline assignment: CDR1 MGHRA and CDR2 YSYEKL. The CDR3 contains 18 residues.

This chain links TRBV29-1 with TRBJ2-7, with TRBD1 matching over 7 bases. CDR1 SQVTM and CDR2 ANQGSEA come from the germline V gene. The CDR3 sequence is 13 residues long. The V gene end was trimmed by 6 bases and the J gene end by 6 bases; junction bases not matched to a gene: 11. CDR3 loop: CSVQPQGDGEQYF. CDR3 bases: TGCAGCGTGCAACCTCAGGGGGATGGCGAGCAGTACTTC.

The CDR3 region has the DNA TGCGCCAGCAGCAATCTAGCGGCTAGCACAGATACGCAGTATTTT. Protein product: CASSNLAASTDTQYF. The V gene is TRBV5-1, the J gene TRBJ2-3; 7 bases are shared with TRBD2. CDR3 length equals 15 residues. Germline V gene lookup returns CDR1 SGHRS and CDR2 YFSETQ. Germline trimming cut 4 bases from V and 0 bases from J; bases unmatched to any gene: 5.